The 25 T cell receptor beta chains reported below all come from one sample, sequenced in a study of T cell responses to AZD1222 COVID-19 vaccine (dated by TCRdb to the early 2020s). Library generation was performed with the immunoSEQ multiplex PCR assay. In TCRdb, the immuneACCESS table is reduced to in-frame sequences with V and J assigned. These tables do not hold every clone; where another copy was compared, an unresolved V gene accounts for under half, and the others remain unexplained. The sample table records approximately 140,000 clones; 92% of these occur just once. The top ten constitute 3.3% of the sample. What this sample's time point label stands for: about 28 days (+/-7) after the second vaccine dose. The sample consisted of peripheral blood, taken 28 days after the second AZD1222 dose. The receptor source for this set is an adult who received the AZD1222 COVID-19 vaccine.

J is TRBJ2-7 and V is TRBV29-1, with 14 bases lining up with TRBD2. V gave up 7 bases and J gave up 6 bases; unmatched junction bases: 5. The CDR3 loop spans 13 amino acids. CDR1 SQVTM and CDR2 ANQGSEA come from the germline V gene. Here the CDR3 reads CSAGLAGGTEQYF. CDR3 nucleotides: TGCAGCGCTGGACTAGCGGGAGGAACCGAGCAGTACTTC.

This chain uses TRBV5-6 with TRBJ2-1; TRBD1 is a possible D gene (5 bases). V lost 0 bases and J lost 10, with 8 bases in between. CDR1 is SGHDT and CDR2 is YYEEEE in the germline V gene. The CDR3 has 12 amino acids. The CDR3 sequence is CASSLGKGEQFF. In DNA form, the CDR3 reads TGTGCCAGCAGCTTGGGCAAGGGGGAGCAGTTCTTC.

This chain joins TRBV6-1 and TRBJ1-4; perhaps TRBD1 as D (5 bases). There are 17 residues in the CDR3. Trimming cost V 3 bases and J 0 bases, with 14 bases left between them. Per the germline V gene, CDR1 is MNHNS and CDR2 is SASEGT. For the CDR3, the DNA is TGTGCCAGCAGTGATCAGGGTAGGGTTGCAACTAATGAAAAACTGTTTTTT. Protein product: CASSDQGRVATNEKLFF.

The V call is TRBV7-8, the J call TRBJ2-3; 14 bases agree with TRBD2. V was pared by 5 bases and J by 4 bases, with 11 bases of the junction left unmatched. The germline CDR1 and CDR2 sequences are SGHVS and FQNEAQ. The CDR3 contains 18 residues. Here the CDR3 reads CASSPEGLAGVRPDTQYF. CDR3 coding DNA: TGTGCCAGCAGCCCCGAGGGACTAGCGGGAGTTCGCCCAGATACGCAGTATTTT.

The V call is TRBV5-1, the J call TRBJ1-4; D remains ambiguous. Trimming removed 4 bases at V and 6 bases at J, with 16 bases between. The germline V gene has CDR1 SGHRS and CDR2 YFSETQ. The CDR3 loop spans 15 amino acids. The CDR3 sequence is CASSRIEGRDEKLFF. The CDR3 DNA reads TGCGCCAGCAGCCGGATAGAAGGGAGGGATGAAAAACTGTTTTTT.

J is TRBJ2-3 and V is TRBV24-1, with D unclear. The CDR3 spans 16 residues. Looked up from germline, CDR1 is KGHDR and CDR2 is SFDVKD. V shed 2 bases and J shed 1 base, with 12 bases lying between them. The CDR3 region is CATSDWNSLGTDTQYF. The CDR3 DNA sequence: TGTGCCACCAGTGATTGGAACTCCCTGGGCACAGATACGCAGTATTTT.

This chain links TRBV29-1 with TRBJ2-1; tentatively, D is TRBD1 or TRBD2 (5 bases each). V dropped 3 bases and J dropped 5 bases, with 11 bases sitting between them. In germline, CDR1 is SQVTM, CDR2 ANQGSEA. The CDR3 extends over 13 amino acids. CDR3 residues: CSVDRDGDNEQFF. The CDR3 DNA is TGCAGCGTTGACAGGGACGGAGACAATGAGCAGTTCTTC.

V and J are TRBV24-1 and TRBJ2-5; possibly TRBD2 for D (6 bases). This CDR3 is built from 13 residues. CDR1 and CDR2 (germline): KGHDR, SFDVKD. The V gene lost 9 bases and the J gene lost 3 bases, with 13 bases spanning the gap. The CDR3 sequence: CATCGTVEETQYF. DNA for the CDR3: TGTGCCACCTGCGGGACTGTGGAAGAGACCCAGTACTTC.

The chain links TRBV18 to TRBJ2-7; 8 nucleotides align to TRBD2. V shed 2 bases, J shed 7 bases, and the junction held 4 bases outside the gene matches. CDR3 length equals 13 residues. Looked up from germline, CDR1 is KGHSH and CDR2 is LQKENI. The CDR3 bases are TGTGCCAGCTCACCAGGGTCTAGCGGGGAGCAGTACTTC. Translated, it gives CASSPGSSGEQYF. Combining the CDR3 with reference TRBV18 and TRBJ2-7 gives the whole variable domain NAGVMQNPRHLVRRRGQEARLRCSPMKGHSHVYWYRQLPEEGLKFMVYLQKENIIDESGMPKERFSAEFPKEGPSILRIQQVVRGDSAAYFCASSPGSSGEQYFGPGTRLTVT.

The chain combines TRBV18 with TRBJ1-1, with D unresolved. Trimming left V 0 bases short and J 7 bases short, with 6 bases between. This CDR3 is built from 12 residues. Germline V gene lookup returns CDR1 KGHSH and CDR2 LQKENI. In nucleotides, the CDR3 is TGTGCCAGCTCACCACCATCAGGTGAAGCTTTCTTT. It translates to CASSPPSGEAFF.

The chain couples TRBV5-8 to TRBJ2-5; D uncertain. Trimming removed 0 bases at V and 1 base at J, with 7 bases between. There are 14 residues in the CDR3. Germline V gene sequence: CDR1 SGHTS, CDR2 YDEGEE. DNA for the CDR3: TGTGCCAGCAGCTTGGGCTTGAGCCAAGAGACCCAGTACTTC. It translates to CASSLGLSQETQYF.

CDR3 DNA sequence: TGTGCCAGCAGCCGCGGACTAGCGGGCAACGAGCAGTACTTC. Translating gives CASSRGLAGNEQYF. The genes are TRBV3-1 (or the pseudogene TRBV3-2) and TRBJ2-7, with 11 bases fitting TRBD2. CDR1 and CDR2 (germline): LGHDT, YNNKEL (reference sequence). This CDR3 is built from 14 residues. J lost 5 bases, V lost 4 bases, and 4 bases had no gene match.

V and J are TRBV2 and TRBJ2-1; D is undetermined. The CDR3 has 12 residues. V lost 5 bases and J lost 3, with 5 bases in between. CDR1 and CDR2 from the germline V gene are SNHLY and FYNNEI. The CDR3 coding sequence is TGTGCCAGCAGTCCCGACTACAATGAGCAGTTCTTC. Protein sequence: CASSPDYNEQFF.

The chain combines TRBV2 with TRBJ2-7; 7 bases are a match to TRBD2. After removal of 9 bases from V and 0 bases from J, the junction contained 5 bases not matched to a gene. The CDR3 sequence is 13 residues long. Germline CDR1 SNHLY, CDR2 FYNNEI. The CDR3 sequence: CARQKRDSYEQYF. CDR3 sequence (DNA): TGTGCCAGACAAAAGCGGGACTCCTACGAGCAGTACTTC.

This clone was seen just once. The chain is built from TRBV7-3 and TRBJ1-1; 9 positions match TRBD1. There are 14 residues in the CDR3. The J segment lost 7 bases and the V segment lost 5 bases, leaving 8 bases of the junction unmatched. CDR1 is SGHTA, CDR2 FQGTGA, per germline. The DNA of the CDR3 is TGTGCCAGCAGCCAACAGTCGGACAGGGGTGAAGCTTTCTTT. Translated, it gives CASSQQSDRGEAFF.

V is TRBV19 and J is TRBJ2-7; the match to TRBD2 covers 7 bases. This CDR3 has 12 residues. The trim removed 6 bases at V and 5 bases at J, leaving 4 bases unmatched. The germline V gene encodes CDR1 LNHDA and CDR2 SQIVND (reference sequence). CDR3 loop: CASSPAGDEQYF. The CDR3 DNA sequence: TGTGCCAGTAGCCCCGCGGGGGACGAGCAGTACTTC.

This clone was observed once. CDR3 nucleotide sequence: TGTGCCAGCAGCCGTGGTCCGGGGAACACTGAAGCTTTCTTT. Translation: CASSRGPGNTEAFF. The rearrangement joins TRBV7-2 to TRBJ1-1; the D is unclear. The V end lost 5 bases, the J end lost 1 base, and 11 bases lay between the germline ends. The CDR3 consists of 14 residues. The V gene's germline CDR1 is SGHTA and CDR2 FQGNSA.

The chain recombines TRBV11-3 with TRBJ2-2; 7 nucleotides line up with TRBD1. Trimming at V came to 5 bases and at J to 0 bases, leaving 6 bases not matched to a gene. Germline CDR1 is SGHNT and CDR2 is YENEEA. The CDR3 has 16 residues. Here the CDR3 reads CASSPFGTANTGELFF. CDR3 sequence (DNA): TGTGCCAGCAGCCCGTTTGGGACAGCGAACACCGGGGAGCTGTTTTTT.

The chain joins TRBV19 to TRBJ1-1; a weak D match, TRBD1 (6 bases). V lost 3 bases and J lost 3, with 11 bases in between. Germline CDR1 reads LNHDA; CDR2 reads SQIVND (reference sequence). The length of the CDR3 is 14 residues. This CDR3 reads CASSITPGDTEAFF. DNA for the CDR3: TGTGCCAGTAGTATCACGCCAGGGGACACTGAAGCTTTCTTT.

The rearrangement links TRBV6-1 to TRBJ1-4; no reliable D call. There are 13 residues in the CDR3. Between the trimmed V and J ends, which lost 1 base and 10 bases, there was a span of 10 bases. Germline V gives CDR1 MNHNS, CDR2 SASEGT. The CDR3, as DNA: TGTGCCAGCAGTGAAGATTTGGGAGGAAAACTGTTTTTT. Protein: CASSEDLGGKLFF.

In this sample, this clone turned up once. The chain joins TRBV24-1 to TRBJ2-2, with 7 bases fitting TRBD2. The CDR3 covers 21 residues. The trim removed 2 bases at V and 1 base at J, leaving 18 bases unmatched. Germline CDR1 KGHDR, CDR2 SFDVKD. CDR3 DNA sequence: TGTGCCACCAGTGATTGGCCTGATTGGTATGGCGGGAGAATGAACACCGGGGAGCTGTTTTTT. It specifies CATSDWPDWYGGRMNTGELFF.

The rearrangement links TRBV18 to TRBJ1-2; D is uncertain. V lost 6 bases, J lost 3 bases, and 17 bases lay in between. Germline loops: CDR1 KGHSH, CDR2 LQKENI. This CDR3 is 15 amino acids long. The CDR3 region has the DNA TGTGCCAGCTCCCCGTCTTCGGGAGGAGACTATGGCTACACCTTC. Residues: CASSPSSGGDYGYTF.

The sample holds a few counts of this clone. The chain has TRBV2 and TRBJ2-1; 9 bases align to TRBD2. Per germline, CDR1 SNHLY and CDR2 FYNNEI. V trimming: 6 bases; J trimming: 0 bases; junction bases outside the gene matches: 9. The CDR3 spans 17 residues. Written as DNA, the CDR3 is TGTGCCAGCAGGGTTAGCGGGGGATTAAGCTCCTACAATGAGCAGTTCTTC. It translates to CASRVSGGLSSYNEQFF.

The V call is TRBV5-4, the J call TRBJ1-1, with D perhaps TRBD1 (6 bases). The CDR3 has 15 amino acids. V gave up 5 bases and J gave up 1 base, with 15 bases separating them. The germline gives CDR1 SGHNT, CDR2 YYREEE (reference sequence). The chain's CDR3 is CASSTYGGQNTEAFF. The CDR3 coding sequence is TGTGCCAGCAGTACGTATGGGGGGCAGAACACTGAAGCTTTCTTT.

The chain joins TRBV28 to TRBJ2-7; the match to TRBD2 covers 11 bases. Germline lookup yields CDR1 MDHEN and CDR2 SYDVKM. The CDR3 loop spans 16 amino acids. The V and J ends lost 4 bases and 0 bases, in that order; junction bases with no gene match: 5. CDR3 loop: CASSSRTSGSSYEQYF. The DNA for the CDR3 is TGTGCCAGCAGTTCCAGGACTAGCGGGTCCTCCTACGAGCAGTACTTC.